The 15 T cell receptor beta chains below were found in one sample sequenced in a study of identical twins. A single record per CDR3 protein comes from TCRdb applying MiXCR to the 5' RACE reads. The sample lists around 510,000 distinct CDR3 sequences, roughly an eighth occurring once. A further study also used this sample, focusing on yellow fever vaccine responses in identical twins.

Sequencing was carried out using CD4+ T cells sorted from blood. These receptors were taken from a woman aged 18-29 years in good health.

The rearrangement joins TRBV28 to TRBJ2-1, with D perhaps TRBD1 (5 bases). The V and J ends lost 3 bases and 6 bases respectively, with 12 bases between them. Germline lookup yields CDR1 MDHEN and CDR2 SYDVKM. There are 14 residues in the CDR3. CDR3 bases: TGTGCCAGCAGTTTCCCAGGGAAGGGCAATGAGCAGTTCTTC. It yields the protein CASSFPGKGNEQFF. Drawing the rest from reference TRBV28 and TRBJ2-1, the complete variable domain is DVKVTQSSRYLVKRTGEKVFLECVQDMDHENMFWYRQDPGLGLRLIYFSYDVKMKEKGDIPEGYSVSREKKERFSLILESASTNQTSMYLCASSFPGKGNEQFFGPGTRLTVL.

The table lists this clonotype with a few counts. The chain carries TRBV11-3 and TRBJ2-3; D uncertain. Per germline, CDR1 SGHNT and CDR2 YENEEA. Between the trimmed V and J ends, which lost 4 bases and 0 bases, there was a span of 8 bases. This CDR3 has 14 residues. CDR3 loop: CASSSSWSTDTQYF. CDR3 coding DNA: TGTGCCAGCAGCTCCTCATGGAGCACAGATACGCAGTATTTT.

By share of the sample, this clonotype is medium-sized. This chain links TRBV5-1 with TRBJ1-1; 7 nucleotides agree with TRBD1. V shed 3 bases, J shed 5 bases, and the junction held 7 bases outside the gene matches. Germline values: CDR1 SGHRS, CDR2 YFSETQ. This CDR3 is built from 14 residues. In nucleotides, the CDR3 is TGCGCCAGCAGCTCCGAACAGGGGCGGACTGAAGCTTTCTTT. Residues: CASSSEQGRTEAFF.

The chain employs TRBV5-4 and TRBJ2-5; 7 bases are a match to TRBD2. The CDR3 has 16 amino acids. The V gene's germline CDR1 is SGHNT and CDR2 YYREEE (reference sequence). Trimming cost V 4 bases and J 3 bases; bases outside gene matches: 12. The CDR3 DNA reads as TGTGCCAGCAGCCCAGAACTAGCGTCGGGCAAAGAGACCCAGTACTTC. Translated: CASSPELASGKETQYF.

This clonotype was observed a few times. The junction does not match germline at one end; this may be a read error. V and J are TRBV7-9 and TRBJ2-7, with TRBD1 matching over 8 bases. Germline-derived CDR1 and CDR2 are SEHNR and FQNEAQ (reference sequence). The CDR3 consists of 13 residues. DNA of the CDR3: TGTTCCAGCAGCCTCAGGACAGGGAGTGAGCAGTACTTC. This gives the protein CSSSLRTGSEQYF.

The genes are TRBV5-1 and TRBJ2-5, with D possibly matching TRBD2 (6 bases). Germline V gene sequence: CDR1 SGHRS, CDR2 YFSETQ. Trimming stripped 2 bases from V and 4 bases from J, with 15 bases between. The CDR3 runs to 15 residues. The CDR3 nucleotides are TGCGCCAGCAGCTTCGTCGGGAGAGATTCAGAGACCCAGTACTTC. Protein sequence: CASSFVGRDSETQYF.

The V gene is TRBV5-1, the J gene TRBJ2-7; TRBD1 or TRBD2 may be the D gene (5 bases each). The CDR3 has 13 amino acids. Germline V gene data show CDR1 as SGHRS and CDR2 as YFSETQ. V lost 4 bases to trimming and J lost 6 bases, with 14 bases between them. CDR3 amino acids: CASSRGVGGEQYF. CDR3 sequence (DNA): TGCGCCAGCAGCCGAGGGGTAGGTGGCGAGCAGTACTTC.

The J gene is TRBJ2-3, the V gene TRBV7-2; maybe TRBD2 (6 bases). Germline CDR1 reads SGHTA; CDR2 reads FQGNSA. The CDR3 is made up of 15 amino acids. The V and J ends lost 1 base and 5 bases respectively, with 13 bases between them. CDR3: CASSLVRLARDTQYF. In DNA form, the CDR3 reads TGTGCCAGCAGCTTAGTACGGCTAGCGCGAGATACGCAGTATTTT.

This clonotype was observed a handful of times. V is TRBV4-1 and J is TRBJ2-7, with D possibly matching TRBD2 (7 bases). This CDR3 region has 15 residues. Trimming left V 3 bases short and J 4 bases short, with 16 bases between. Per the germline V gene, CDR1 is MGHRA and CDR2 is YSYEKL. CDR3 coding DNA: TGCGCCAGCAGCCACCCGTCGGGGGGCGGATACGAGCAGTACTTC. Residues: CASSHPSGGGYEQYF.

The chain links TRBV12-3 or TRBV12-4 to TRBJ1-5, with a possible D match to TRBD1 (5 bases). The CDR3 sequence is 15 residues long. The V and J ends lost 3 bases and 0 bases respectively, with 9 bases between them. This CDR3 is CASSFGAYSNQPQHF. As DNA, the CDR3 is TGTGCCAGCAGTTTTGGGGCTTATAGCAATCAGCCCCAGCATTTT.

This clonotype appeared many times. The chain uses TRBV19 and TRBJ1-1; TRBD1 agrees at 7 bases. This CDR3 has 13 amino acids. V lost 7 bases, J lost 0 bases, and 2 bases stayed unmatched. CDR1 LNHDA and CDR2 SQIVND come from the germline V gene (reference sequence). The CDR3 sequence: CASMGQLNTEAFF. Here the CDR3 DNA reads TGTGCCAGTATGGGACAGTTGAACACTGAAGCTTTCTTT.

In its sample, this clonotype was seen a few times. The rearrangement uses TRBV6-1 and TRBJ2-5; D possibly corresponds to TRBD1 (6 bases). The CDR3 totals 15 residues. V was cut by 3 bases and J by 4 bases, with 15 bases left in between. Germline assignment: CDR1 MNHNS and CDR2 SASEGT. CDR3 loop: CASSDVALGGETQYF. CDR3 sequence (DNA): TGTGCCAGCAGTGATGTGGCTTTAGGGGGAGAGACCCAGTACTTC.

As to this clonotype: Just one base apart from a much larger clone, this may be a read error. The chain combines TRBV7-9 with TRBJ2-2; D is ambiguous. This CDR3 region has 14 residues. The germline V gene has CDR1 SEHNR and CDR2 FQNEAQ (reference sequence). The V gene lost 5 bases and the J gene lost 2 bases, with 9 bases spanning the gap. CDR3 residues: CASSRVINTGELFF. CDR3 DNA sequence: TGTGCCAGCAGCCGGGTCATAAACACCGGGGAGCTGTTTTTT.

This clonotype has only a few counts. The V gene is TRBV5-1, the J gene TRBJ1-2; 8 bases agree with TRBD1. This CDR3 region has 14 residues. V lost 3 bases and J lost 1; bases outside the gene matches: 2. CDR1 is SGHRS and CDR2 is YFSETQ in the germline V gene. CDR3 protein: CASSSQGGNYGYTF. In nucleotides, the CDR3 is TGCGCCAGCAGCTCACAGGGGGGTAACTATGGCTACACCTTC.

The chain recombines TRBV10-3 with TRBJ2-6, with 8 bases that match TRBD1. The CDR3 sequence is 16 residues long. CDR1 is ENHRY, CDR2 SYGVKD, per germline. Trimming removed 8 bases from V and 1 base from J; junction bases left unmatched: 7. The CDR3 DNA reads as TGTGCCATCCAGGGGGCTAACCCGTCTGGGGCCAACGTCCTGACTTTC. It translates to CAIQGANPSGANVLTF.